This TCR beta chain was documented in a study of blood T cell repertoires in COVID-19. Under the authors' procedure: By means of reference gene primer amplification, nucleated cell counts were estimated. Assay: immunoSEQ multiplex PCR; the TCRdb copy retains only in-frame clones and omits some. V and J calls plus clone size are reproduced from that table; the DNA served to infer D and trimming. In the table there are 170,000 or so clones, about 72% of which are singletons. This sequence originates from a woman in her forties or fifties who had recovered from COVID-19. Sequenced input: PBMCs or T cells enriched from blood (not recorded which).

CDR3 in amino acids: CASSDETGVYGYTF. The DNA for the CDR3 is TGTGCCAGCAGCGACGAGACAGGAGTCTATGGCTACACCTTC. The gene calls are TRBV7-9 and TRBJ1-2; a weak D match, TRBD1 (6 bases). The CDR3 runs to 14 residues. V gave up 5 bases and J gave up 4 bases, with 14 bases separating them. The germline V gene has CDR1 SEHNR and CDR2 FQNEAQ (reference sequence).